The clone carrying this T cell receptor beta chain was observed a single time. Its antigen is currently unknown. These data are taken from a study of cytomegalovirus exposure and HLA in healthy donors. Broader study findings: After further analysis at a later stage, under 20,000 TCR beta sequences were associated with HLA alleles at 0.05 false discovery rate.

Losses at the gene ends were 3 bases for V and 3 bases for J; bases not matched to a gene: 7. CDR3 length: 16 residues. CDR1 KGHSH and CDR2 LQKENI come from the germline V gene. Healthy bone marrow donors made up the donor group. In nominal health when sampled, donors likely had unrecorded immune exposures nonetheless. PCR amplification relied on 60 Vbeta primers (plus 13 Jbeta primers). Assay used: immunoSEQ multiplex PCR; TCRdb lists only in-frame clones, some missing. The table lists fewer than 200,000 clones, less than 85% of them singletons. What was sequenced was PBMCs. This receptor was obtained from a male donor in good health and CMV-seronegative. The rearrangement links TRBV18 to TRBJ2-1; 8 bases are a match to TRBD1. DNA of the CDR3: TGTGCCAGCTCACCTCTTAGCGGACAGGGCTACAATGAGCAGTTCTTC. This codes for CASSPLSGQGYNEQFF.